This TCR beta chain was captured in a study of cytomegalovirus exposure and HLA in healthy donors. Study findings and constraints: An ancestry cluster, one associated with Asian ancestry, reportedly showed fewer N-insertions than the 666-donor mean in a later analysis. In vitro experiments confirmed that three CMV-associated chains were specific for CMV antigens. Later analysis placed DRB1 highest and HLA-C lowest in TCR association rates, which differed by HLA locus.

The CDR3 spans 13 residues. Losses at the gene ends were 7 bases for V and 12 bases for J; bases not matched to a gene: 11. CDR1 is MNHEY and CDR2 is SVGAGI in the germline V gene. This clone was seen more than once but under ten times. Its cognate antigen is unknown. The PCR used 60 Vbeta and 13 Jbeta primers. The repertoire was sequenced with immunoSEQ multiplex PCR; TCRdb's copy has only in-frame clones and lacks some. This table has about 86,000 clones, more than 65% appearing once. The TCR comes from a man in his sixties in good health and CMV-seronegative. Sequencing input: PBMCs. The chain employs TRBV6-5 and TRBJ2-1; 8 nucleotides match TRBD1. This CDR3 is CASTEGQGGRQFF. CDR3 coding DNA: TGTGCCAGCACCGAAGGACAGGGTGGCCGGCAGTTCTTC.